A selection of T cell receptor beta chains follows, all from one sample in a study of cytomegalovirus exposure and HLA in healthy donors. Clones were sequenced by immunoSEQ multiplex PCR, and TCRdb holds only the in-frame ones, with some missing. Of 140,000 or so clones listed, roughly 65% are singletons. The material sequenced was PBMCs. These TCRs come from a man aged 60 to 75 in good health and CMV-seronegative. CDR3s include the opening cysteine and the closing phenylalanine or tryptophan. The D gene is left open where the match is weak. Clone size is not always given. Where it is, it says once, few, many or a class for expanded clones.

>TRBV19|TRBJ2-2|.|.
TGTGCCAGTAGTATAAGGACAGAATACACCGGGGAGCTGTTTTTT
CASSIRTEYTGELFF
>TRBV6-1|TRBJ1-3|.|.
TGTGCCAGCAGCCCCGACCGCAGGGAGCGGGACACCATATATTTT
CASSPDRRERDTIYF
>TRBV5-1|TRBJ2-2|.|.
TGCGCCAGCAGCAAGTTACGCCGCGGCGGGGAGCTGTTTTTT
CASSKLRRGGELFF
>TRBV6-5|TRBJ2-7|.|TRBD1
TGTGCCAGCAGTTCCGGGACAGGGTCCTACGAGCAGTACTTC
CASSSGTGSYEQYF
>TRBV10-1|TRBJ2-1|few|TRBD2
TGCGCCAGCAGCCACTCCGGGACTAGCGGGACGCATGAGCAGTTCTTC
CASSHSGTSGTHEQFF
>TRBV28|TRBJ1-3|.|.
TGTGCCAGCAGTCCTGGCGGGGCTGGAAACACCATATATTTT
CASSPGGAGNTIYF
>TRBV5-1|TRBJ2-7|.|.
TGCGCCAGCAGCTTGGCAGGGGTCCCGAGCGAGCAGTACTTC
CASSLAGVPSEQYF
>TRBV19|TRBJ1-1|.|TRBD1
TGTGCCAGTAGTATTCGAGGACAGGGGAACACTGAAGCTTTCTTT
CASSIRGQGNTEAFF
>TRBV2|TRBJ1-2|.|TRBD1
TGTGCCAGCAGCCTAACAGGGGTGGCCGGTGGCTACACCTTC
CASSLTGVAGGYTF
>TRBV4-3|TRBJ2-6|.|TRBD1
TGCGCCAGCAGCCAAGACCTCCGGACAGGGATTGGGGCCAACGTCCTGACTTTC
CASSQDLRTGIGANVLTF
>TRBV18|TRBJ2-7|.|.
TGTGCCAGCTCACCACAACAGCCCTACGAGCAGTACTTC
CASSPQQPYEQYF
>TRBV7-2|TRBJ2-1|.|.
TGTGCCAGCAGCTTAGTGGGAGGCGGGACCTACAATGAGCAGTTCTTC
CASSLVGGGTYNEQFF
>TRBV9|TRBJ1-3|.|.
TGTGCCAGCAGCGTAGGTACCCCACAGACTGGAAACACCATATATTTT
CASSVGTPQTGNTIYF
>TRBV19|TRBJ2-7|.|TRBD2
TGTGCCAGTGCTAAATTCGGACTAGCGGGAGGTCCCCCCTACGAGCAGTACTTC
CASAKFGLAGGPPYEQYF
>TRBV7-2|TRBJ2-7|.|TRBD2
TGTGCCAGCAGCTTTTTTGGGACTAGCGAGCAGTACTTC
CASSFFGTSEQYF
>TRBV2|TRBJ2-2|.|.
TGTGCCAGCAGTGAAGTTAGGACGGGGACCGGGGAGCTGTTTTTT
CASSEVRTGTGELFF
>TRBV9|TRBJ2-2|.|TRBD2
TGTGCCAGCAGCGACTCCCCCGGGGGGTACACCGGGGAGCTGTTTTTT
CASSDSPGGYTGELFF
>TRBV19|TRBJ2-1|.|.
TGTGCCACCGCACAGGGCCTCTCCTACAATGAGCAGTTCTTC
CATAQGLSYNEQFF
>TRBV28|TRBJ2-6|.|TRBD1
TGTGCCAGCAGTCACCCCCGGGACAGGAGCTCTGGGGCCAACGTCCTGACTTTC
CASSHPRDRSSGANVLTF
>TRBV7-3|TRBJ2-2|.|.
TGTGCCAGCAGCTTATTCATGCGAACCGGGGAGCTGTTTTTT
CASSLFMRTGELFF
>TRBV23-1|TRBJ1-5|.|TRBD1
TGCGCCAGCAACCGGACCGACAGGGGAAGTAATCAGCCCCAGCATTTT
CASNRTDRGSNQPQHF
>TRBV25-1|TRBJ2-5|.|TRBD2
TGTGCCAGCAGCCGATGGGGGGGTCGAGTCCAAGAGACCCAGTACTTC
CASSRWGGRVQETQYF
>TRBV27|TRBJ2-1|.|.
TGTGCCAGCAGCCTCCGGGCGGGGATGTGGCAGTTCTTC
CASSLRAGMWQFF
>TRBV28|TRBJ1-4|few|.
TGTGCCAGCGGGAGTTTTAATGAAAAACTGTTTTTT
CASGSFNEKLFF
>TRBV10-2|TRBJ1-5|.|.
TGCGCCAGCAGTGAGAGCGGGGGGCTTAGTCAGCCCCAGCATTTT
CASSESGGLSQPQHF
>TRBV6-5|TRBJ1-1|once|TRBD1
TGTGCCAGCAGTTCCGACCGGGACAGGGAGGGGTGGGCTTTCTTT
CASSSDRDREGWAFF
>TRBV5-1|TRBJ1-2|few|TRBD1
TGCGCCAGCAGCGACGACAGGGCCAACTATGGCTACACCTTC
CASSDDRANYGYTF
>TRBV7-2|TRBJ2-3|.|TRBD2
TGTGCCAGCAGCTTCAGCGGGAAGGTGGATACGCAGTATTTT
CASSFSGKVDTQYF
>TRBV29-1|TRBJ2-7|.|.
TGCAGCGTTGATACAGACTCCTACGAGCAGTACTTC
CSVDTDSYEQYF
>TRBV11-2|TRBJ2-5|.|.
TGTGCCAGCAGCCCTAGCCCGGACTCGGGACAAGAGACCCAGTACTTC
CASSPSPDSGQETQYF
>TRBV6-5|TRBJ1-1|.|.
TGTGCCAGCAGTTCCCCGGGAGGTATGAAGGCTTTCTTT
CASSSPGGMKAFF
>TRBV27|TRBJ1-4|.|.
TGTGCCAGCAGTTTTTTGAGGAGTGAAAAACTGTTTTTT
CASSFLRSEKLFF
>TRBV5-4|TRBJ2-7|.|TRBD1
TGTGCCAGCAGCCATCCGGGACAGAACTACGAGCAGTACTTC
CASSHPGQNYEQYF
>TRBV19|TRBJ1-1|.|TRBD1
TGTGCCAGTAGGAGGGGACAGATCCCGAACACTGAAGCTTTCTTT
CASRRGQIPNTEAFF
>TRBV28|TRBJ1-1|.|TRBD1
TGTGCCAGCCGCACCGGACAGGGGATCGCTGAAGCTTTCTTT
CASRTGQGIAEAFF
>TRBV4-1|TRBJ1-1|.|.
TGCGCCAGCAGCCAAGTCGCGGCAGGGGAAGGAGTGAACACTGAAGCTTTCTTT
CASSQVAAGEGVNTEAFF
>TRBV6-6|TRBJ2-7|.|.
TGTGCCAGCACCTATCCCCGGGGTCCCGGGTACGAGCAGTACTTC
CASTYPRGPGYEQYF
>TRBV2|TRBJ2-2|.|TRBD2
TGTGCCAGCACCTTCCCGACTAGCGGGATGACGAACACCGGGGAGCTGTTTTTT
CASTFPTSGMTNTGELFF
>TRBV19|TRBJ1-1|few|.
TGTGCCAGTAGTCAAAAGTCCCGTCGGGCTGAAGCTTTCTTT
CASSQKSRRAEAFF
>TRBV2|TRBJ1-1|.|.
TGTGCCAGCAGTGAGCGGGCGGGGAACACTGAAGCTTTCTTT
CASSERAGNTEAFF
>TRBV27|TRBJ2-1|.|TRBD2
TGTGCCAGCAGTTTACGGGCTAGCGGGGCTGACAATGAGCAGTTCTTC
CASSLRASGADNEQFF
>TRBV30|TRBJ2-5|.|TRBD2
TGTGCCTGGAGTGATCTAGCGGGTTTTGCGGGGTACTTC
CAWSDLAGFAGYF
>TRBV4-2|TRBJ1-4|few|.
TGTGCCAGCAGCCAAGATGGGGCAGGGGCCGGTAATGAAAAACTGTTTTTT
CASSQDGAGAGNEKLFF
>TRBV5-1|TRBJ1-4|.|.
TGCGCCAGCAGCTTGGGGCTACGGGACAACAATGAAAAACTGTTTTTT
CASSLGLRDNNEKLFF
>TRBV19|TRBJ2-3|.|.
TGTGCCAGTAGTGACCGGACAGCTACAGATACGCAGTATTTT
CASSDRTATDTQYF
>TRBV5-1|TRBJ2-5|.|.
TGCGCCAGCAGCTTGGCCCGTGAGGAGACCCAGTACTTC
CASSLAREETQYF
>TRBV25-1|TRBJ2-5|.|.
TGTGCCAGCAGCCCGGCGGGGGCACAAGAGACCCAGTACTTC
CASSPAGAQETQYF
>TRBV4-2|TRBJ1-5|few|TRBD1
TGTGCCAGCAGCGGAGGACAGGGGGATCAGCCCCAGCATTTT
CASSGGQGDQPQHF
>TRBV5-1|TRBJ1-1|.|.
TGCGCCAGCAGCAGCGGCGACGGCTACACTGAAGCTTTCTTT
CASSSGDGYTEAFF
>TRBV19|TRBJ1-6|.|.
TGTGCCAGTAGTTCGCAGGACAGCTCCTATAATTCACCCCTCCACTTT
CASSSQDSSYNSPLHF
>TRBV5-1|TRBJ2-2|.|TRBD1
TGCGCCAGCAGCCCGGGACAGGGTGGCACCGGGGAGCTGTTTTTT
CASSPGQGGTGELFF
>TRBV21-1|TRBJ2-1|.|.
TGTGCCAGCAGCAAGCAGCGGGAGGGCCTCAATGAGCAGTTCTTC
CASSKQREGLNEQFF
>TRBV28|TRBJ2-6|.|TRBD1
TGTGCCAGCAGTGAATACAGGGGGCCTGGGGCCAACGTCCTGACTTTC
CASSEYRGPGANVLTF
>TRBV30|TRBJ1-5|.|TRBD1
TGTGCCTGGAGTTCTGACAGGGGCCCTCAAAGGGCCCAGCATTTT
CAWSSDRGPQRAQHF